This is a list of T cell receptor beta chains from one sample in a study of spatial heterogeneity in lung cancer. TCRdb processed the 5' RACE reads anew with MiXCR; each CDR3 protein has one entry. The profile shows more than 5,500 distinct CDR3 sequences, around 5% of them singletons. Source: lung tumor tissue, taken at surgery. These receptors all stem from a male donor with early-stage non-small cell lung cancer. Each CDR3 is given with its conserved first and last residue. Clone size is stated in some rows and not others, as once, few, many or a class when expanded.

clone_size | v_call | cdr3_aa
many | TRBV5-1 | CASSFSGGRDTGELFF
NA | TRBV14 | CPSSQYLGGQENTEAFF
few | TRBV20-1 | CSASRRGSSYNEQFF
many | TRBV27 | CASSLSRLITGELFF
large | TRBV30 | CAWSYRVSTDTQYF
medium-sized | TRBV7-9 | CASSPYTEAFF
many | TRBV2 | CASSPGEGALTYEQYF
many | TRBV2 | CASSDGEQFF
medium-sized | TRBV5-1 | CASSLDGGRDSPLHF
medium-sized | TRBV5-6 | CASSPGQGRGYTF
many | TRBV12-3/TRBV12-4 | CASSALWDSPLHF
many | TRBV10-3 | CAISENGANTGELFF
medium-sized | TRBV12-3/TRBV12-4 | CASSLSYETQYF
NA | TRBV13 | CASSFGLLQETQYF
medium-sized | TRBV12-5 | CASGPQTGEDGYTF
many | TRBV15 | CATSRGLANEQFF
medium-sized | TRBV2 | CASSGPLGEGTEAFF
many | TRBV4-2 | CASSPGTGSYEQYF
medium-sized | TRBV19 | CASSIEAAANEQYF
many | TRBV18 | CASSPRDTTNEKLFF
medium-sized | TRBV6-5 | CASSYQSSSYNEQFF
many | TRBV10-3 | CAISESRGTNEKLFF
many | TRBV15 | CATSRLAGETQYF
medium-sized | TRBV2 | CASSLEGAVNTEAFF
medium-sized | TRBV10-1 | CASSAGGGDQPQHF
few | TRBV7-8 | CASSLATNRDVNTEAFF
many | TRBV27 | CASSPGTVNSPLHF
medium-sized | TRBV7-9 | CASSTDSYEQYF
many | TRBV7-2 | CASSLEAGAGELFF
NA | TRBV7-9 | CASSLGGYIQYF
medium-sized | TRBV29-1 | CSVYRTESTEAFF
medium-sized | TRBV7-9 | CASSLVGGFYYEQYF
NA | TRBV2 | CASTEGQDLAGDTQYF
few | TRBV27 | CASGNPSVQGAAYEQYF
few | TRBV29-1 | CSVGRSFGEQYF
medium-sized | TRBV24-1 | CATSSGLAGNEQFF
many | TRBV7-2 | CASSLLTTAGYNEQFF
many | TRBV30 | CAWSGGGDYGYTF
many | TRBV3-1 | CASSQPTSGMSSEQFF
medium-sized | TRBV21-1 | CASSKDARSRNTEAFF
many | TRBV11-1 | CASSLARDRSYEQYF
many | TRBV12-3/TRBV12-4 | CASSLGLAGTTDTQYF
many | TRBV6-5 | CASSYHTQGNTEAFF
many | TRBV11-2 | CASSSGTGVYNEQFF
many | TRBV6-5 | CASSYQTGGVGSPLHF
many | TRBV29-1 | CSVSKGVETQYF
medium-sized | TRBV19 | CASRDLLGSNQPQHF
NA | TRBV20-1 | CSARVLAGANEQFF
many | TRBV12-3/TRBV12-4 | CASSFGTLNTGELFF
medium-sized | TRBV13 | CASSYNTGGVGYTF
many | TRBV28 | CASIGGPNTGELFF
NA | TRBV5-1 | CASSFTRQGARYEQYF
many | TRBV7-2 | CASSLRPPGTGDGYTF